These 10 T cell receptor beta chains were sequenced from one sample in a study of blood T cell repertoires in COVID-19. Only in-frame clones appear in the TCRdb table, and some are missing; sequencing was by immunoSEQ multiplex PCR. The sample yields under 130,000 clones, over 75% seen once. The specimen sequenced was peripheral blood. These receptors all come from a human donor in a cohort sampled during active or convalescent COVID-19.

The V gene is TRBV6-5, the J gene TRBJ1-1, with D unclear. With 8 bases removed from V and 1 base from J, the gap between germline ends came to 14 bases. The CDR3 is 14 residues long. CDR1 is MNHEY and CDR2 is SVGAGI in the germline V gene. The CDR3 loop reads CASFSGNKNTEAFF. DNA for the CDR3: TGTGCCAGCTTTTCGGGAAATAAGAACACTGAAGCTTTCTTT.

The chain joins TRBV15 to TRBJ1-1; no reliable D call. Germline CDR1 and CDR2: LNHNV and YYDKDF (reference sequence). V lost 1 base and J lost 8, with 8 bases in between. This CDR3 contains 12 residues. CDR3 sequence: CATSRGPPEAFF. The CDR3 nucleotides are TGTGCCACCAGCAGAGGGCCCCCCGAAGCTTTCTTT.

This chain uses TRBV5-1 with TRBJ1-1; D is perhaps TRBD1 (5 bases). This CDR3 comprises 13 residues. Trimming shortened V by 1 base and J by 1 base, and 5 bases separated the two germline ends. Germline V gene data show CDR1 as SGHRS and CDR2 as YFSETQ. CDR3 protein: CASSLTGNTEAFF. The CDR3 bases are TGCGCCAGCAGCTTGACAGGGAACACTGAAGCTTTCTTT.

The CDR3 spells CASSYEDQETQYF. CDR3 DNA sequence: TGTGCCAGCAGTTACGAGGACCAAGAGACCCAGTACTTC. This sequence joins TRBV6-6 and TRBJ2-5; D gene unclear. Between the trimmed V and J ends, which lost 2 bases and 0 bases, there was a span of 4 bases. The CDR3 spans 13 residues. CDR1 is MNHNY, CDR2 SVGAGI, per germline (reference sequence).

The chain couples TRBV18 to TRBJ1-1; D possibly corresponds to TRBD1 (6 bases). The ends were cut back, 3 bases at V and 5 bases at J, with 22 bases in the middle. The CDR3 has 17 residues. From germline, CDR1 is KGHSH and CDR2 LQKENI. The CDR3 spells CASSPGTFDYQRTEAFF. As DNA, the CDR3 is TGTGCCAGCTCACCCGGGACATTCGACTATCAAAGAACTGAAGCTTTCTTT. The full variable domain, in which reference TRBV18 and TRBJ1-1 provide the parts outside the CDR3, is NAGVMQNPRHLVRRRGQEARLRCSPMKGHSHVYWYRQLPEEGLKFMVYLQKENIIDESGMPKERFSAEFPKEGPSILRIQQVVRGDSAAYFCASSPGTFDYQRTEAFFGQGTRLTVV.

CDR3 protein: CSFGGGYGYTF. The CDR3, as DNA: TGCAGCTTTGGGGGAGGCTATGGCTACACCTTC. The J gene is TRBJ1-2, the V gene TRBV29-1; tentative D call: TRBD1 (5 bases). Germline CDR1 reads SQVTM; CDR2 reads ANQGSEA. The V end was cut by 8 bases, the J end by 4 bases, with 11 bases between. This CDR3 contains 11 residues.

This clone was observed a handful of times. The chain links TRBV12-3 or TRBV12-4 to TRBJ1-1, with TRBD1 identical over 9 bases. The length of the CDR3 is 13 residues. Trimming cost V 5 bases and J 7 bases; bases outside gene matches: 5. The CDR3 sequence: CASSLRQGGEAFF. In nucleotides, the CDR3 is TGTGCCAGCAGTCTCAGACAGGGGGGTGAAGCTTTCTTT.

This sequence joins TRBV5-5 and TRBJ1-2; D unresolved. V lost 0 bases and J 4 bases, leaving 10 bases between the germline ends. The length of the CDR3 is 14 residues. Germline assignment: CDR1 SGHKS and CDR2 YYEKEE (reference sequence). CDR3 in DNA: TGTGCCAGCAGCTTGGCCAACGCGGTCTATGGCTACACCTTC. It yields the protein CASSLANAVYGYTF.

The genes are TRBV9 and TRBJ2-7; D is unclear. This CDR3 has 14 amino acids. Trimming cost V 0 bases and J 7 bases, with 14 bases left between them. Germline values: CDR1 SGDLS, CDR2 YYNGEE. CDR3 amino acids: CASSVAWAHGEQYF. The DNA of the CDR3 is TGTGCCAGCAGCGTAGCTTGGGCCCATGGAGAGCAGTACTTC.

The chain employs TRBV27 and TRBJ2-2; the D gene is possibly TRBD2 (5 bases). The CDR3 loop spans 14 amino acids. The germline V gene has CDR1 MNHEY and CDR2 SMNVEV (reference sequence). Trimming left V 6 bases short and J 1 base short, with 9 bases between. This CDR3 reads CASRVSVNTGELFF. DNA for the CDR3: TGTGCCAGCAGAGTTAGCGTGAACACCGGGGAGCTGTTTTTT.